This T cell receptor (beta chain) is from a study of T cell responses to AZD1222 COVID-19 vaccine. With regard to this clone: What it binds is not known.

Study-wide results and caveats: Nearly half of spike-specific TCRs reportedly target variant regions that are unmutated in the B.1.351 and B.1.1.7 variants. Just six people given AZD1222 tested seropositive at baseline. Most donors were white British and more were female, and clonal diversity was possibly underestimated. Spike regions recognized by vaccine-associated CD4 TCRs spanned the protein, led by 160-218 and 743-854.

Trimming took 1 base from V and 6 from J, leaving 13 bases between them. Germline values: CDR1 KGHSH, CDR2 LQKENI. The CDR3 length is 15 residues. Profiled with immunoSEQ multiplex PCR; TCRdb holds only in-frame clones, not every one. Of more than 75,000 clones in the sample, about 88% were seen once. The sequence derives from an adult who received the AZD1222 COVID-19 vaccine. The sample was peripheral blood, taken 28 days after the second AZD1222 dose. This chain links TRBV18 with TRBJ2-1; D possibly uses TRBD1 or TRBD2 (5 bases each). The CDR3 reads CASSPRGAQVNEQFF. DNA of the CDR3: TGTGCCAGCTCACCACGAGGGGCGCAAGTCAATGAGCAGTTCTTC.